Presented here are 28 T cell receptor beta chains from one specimen sequenced in a study of regulatory T cells in long-lasting Graves disease. The time point denotes: newly diagnosed GD, antithyroid drugs for less than 3 months. The TCR library was made from RNA that had been extracted from PBMCs in TRIzol. Both iRepertoire HTBI primers and Arm-PCR of CDR3 regions were used to build the TCR beta libraries. TCRdb re-derived calls from the multiplex PCR reads in MiXCR, one entry per CDR3 protein. The sample carries roughly 610,000 distinct CDR3 sequences, about 15% recorded once. These data also featured in a second study, about T cells in Graves' hyperthyroidism and ophthalmopathy.

Here the sequenced sample was peripheral blood mononuclear cells (PBMCs), taken at new diagnosis, from a patient treated with antithyroid drugs. Every receptor here comes from a man younger than 35 with Graves disease.

This chain connects TRBV7-2 to TRBJ1-1; 8 bases line up with TRBD1. Germline CDR1 reads SGHTA; CDR2 reads FQGNSA. Trimming at V came to 7 bases and at J to 4 bases, leaving 8 bases not matched to a gene. The CDR3 has 14 amino acids. CDR3 in amino acids: CASTHRGAATEAFF. For the CDR3, the DNA is TGTGCCAGCACCCACAGGGGGGCGGCCACTGAAGCTTTCTTT.

As for this clonotype: At one of its ends the junction is not consistent with the germline gene, which may arise from a read error. The chain uses TRBV7-9 and TRBJ1-1; D remains ambiguous. Germline V gives CDR1 SEHNR, CDR2 FQNEAQ (reference sequence). CDR3 length: 16 amino acids. CDR3 region: CASSHGGIRQNTEAFF. In DNA form, the CDR3 reads TGCGCCAGCAGCCATGGCGGAATCCGCCAGAACACTGAAGCTTTCTTT.

The chain employs TRBV6-5 and TRBJ2-5; D remains unclear. Trimming removed 2 bases from V and 0 bases from J, with 1 base in between. Germline CDR1 and CDR2: MNHEY and SVGAGI. This CDR3 spans 12 amino acids. For the CDR3, the DNA is TGTGCCAGCAGTTACGACCAAGAGACCCAGTACTTC. Residues: CASSYDQETQYF.

This sequence joins TRBV12-5 and TRBJ1-5; TRBD1 might be the D (5 bases). Trimming shortened V by 5 bases and J by 4 bases, and 15 bases separated the two germline ends. The CDR3 runs to 15 residues. The germline V gene has CDR1 LGHNT and CDR2 FRNRAP. CDR3: CASGTTWDGNQPQHF. For the CDR3, the DNA is TGTGCTAGTGGTACGACATGGGACGGGAATCAGCCCCAGCATTTT.

On this clonotype: Germline and junction disagree at one end, which may indicate a read error. This rearrangement joins TRBV7-9 to TRBJ2-7; D remains unclear. The CDR3 is made up of 14 amino acids. Germline V lookup: CDR1 SEHNR, CDR2 FQNEAQ (reference sequence). CDR3 amino acids: CASSLDVKSYEQCF. The CDR3 coding sequence is TGTGCCAGCAGCTTGGACGTAAAATCCTACGAGCAGTGCTTC. Filled out from reference TRBV7-9 and TRBJ2-7, the complete variable domain reads DTGVSQNPRHKITKRGQNVTFRCDPISEHNRLYWYRQTLGQGPEFLTYFQNEAQLEKSRLLSDRFSAERPKGSFSTLEIQRTEQGDSAMYLCASSLDVKSYEQCFGPGTRLTVT.

The CDR3 protein is CASSLWGRRYGYTF. CDR3 DNA: TGTGCCAGCAGTTTATGGGGACGGAGGTATGGCTACACCTTC. The chain has TRBV28 and TRBJ1-2; D might be TRBD1 (5 bases). The V end was cut by 0 bases, the J end by 5 bases, with 10 bases between. This CDR3 comprises 14 residues. Germline values: CDR1 MDHEN, CDR2 SYDVKM.

This clonotype was picked up many times. The rearrangement uses TRBV9 and TRBJ1-1; tentatively, D is TRBD1 (5 bases). Trimming pared 0 bases from V and 1 base from J, leaving 7 bases between. Germline loops: CDR1 SGDLS, CDR2 YYNGEE. This CDR3 comprises 14 residues. CDR3 amino acids: CASSVVGQNTEAFF. CDR3 in DNA: TGTGCCAGCAGCGTAGTCGGACAGAACACTGAAGCTTTCTTT.

At least ten counts were recorded for this clonotype. The J gene is TRBJ2-6, the V gene TRBV29-1, with 9 bases matching TRBD2. The CDR3 consists of 17 residues. CDR1 is SQVTM, CDR2 ANQGSEA, per germline. V was clipped by 2 bases and J by 0 bases; unmatched bases: 5. The CDR3 nucleotides read TGCAGCGTTGAATCTAGCGGGGCCATCTCTGGGGCCAACGTCCTGACTTTC. It is translated as CSVESSGAISGANVLTF.

The chain combines TRBV6-1 with TRBJ1-3, with D unresolved. Germline V gives CDR1 MNHNS, CDR2 SASEGT. This CDR3 spans 16 amino acids. With 5 bases removed from V and 0 bases from J, the gap between germline ends came to 14 bases. The CDR3, as DNA: TGTGCCAGCAGTACCCGGGAGGCCGTCTCTGGAAACACCATATATTTT. This encodes CASSTREAVSGNTIYF.

CDR3 DNA: TGCGCCAGCAGCTTGGCCGCCAGGAATAATTCACCCCTCCACTTT. Its protein is CASSLAARNNSPLHF. This chain uses TRBV5-1 with TRBJ1-6; D unresolved. The germline V gene has CDR1 SGHRS and CDR2 YFSETQ. This CDR3 spans 15 amino acids. V lost 0 bases to trimming and J lost 5 bases, with 9 bases between them.

This clonotype was seen ten or more times. The J gene is TRBJ2-2, the V gene TRBV12-3 or TRBV12-4; TRBD2 agrees at 7 bases. After removal of 5 bases from V and 0 bases from J, the junction contained 0 bases not matched to a gene. The CDR3 contains 14 residues. In nucleotides, the CDR3 is TGTGCCAGCAGTGGGACTACGAACACCGGGGAGCTGTTTTTT. Its protein product is CASSGTTNTGELFF.

This clonotype appeared a few times. This chain joins TRBV7-9 and TRBJ1-1; D perhaps matches TRBD1 (6 bases). The V end was cut by 7 bases, the J end by 7 bases, with 16 bases between. The CDR3 is 13 residues long. The germline V gene encodes CDR1 SEHNR and CDR2 FQNEAQ (reference sequence). The CDR3 region is CASTRGEENEAFF. As DNA, the CDR3 is TGTGCCAGCACCAGGGGAGAGGAGAATGAAGCTTTCTTT.

The J gene is TRBJ2-1, the V gene TRBV19; possibly TRBD1 or TRBD2 for D (5 bases each). Germline V gives CDR1 LNHDA, CDR2 SQIVND (reference sequence). V lost 6 bases and J lost 5, with 14 bases in between. The CDR3 totals 14 residues. The CDR3 DNA is TGTGCCAGTAGATTAATCGGGGCCGACAATGAGCAGTTCTTC. Translating gives CASRLIGADNEQFF. The whole variable domain, filled in from reference TRBV19 and TRBJ2-1, reads DGGITQSPKYLFRKEGQNVTLSCEQNLNHDAMYWYRQDPGQGLRLIYYSQIVNDFQKGDIAEGYSVSREKKESFPLTVTSAQKNPTAFYLCASRLIGADNEQFFGPGTRLTVL.

This clonotype came up many times. The V gene is TRBV11-2, the J gene TRBJ1-1; D is uncertain. The CDR3 length is 13 residues. Germline lookup yields CDR1 SGHAT and CDR2 FQNNGV. Deletions cut 1 base from V and 6 bases from J, with 9 bases between. This CDR3 is CASSLGTRSEAFF. In DNA, the CDR3 is TGTGCCAGCAGCTTAGGGACGAGATCTGAAGCTTTCTTT.

The chain joins TRBV6-1 to TRBJ1-5; D is unclear. The CDR3 runs 17 residues. V lost 5 bases, J lost 5 bases, and 22 bases lay in between. Germline CDR1 MNHNS, CDR2 SASEGT. The CDR3 sequence: CASSLTSGLEEDQPQHF. The CDR3 bases are TGTGCCAGCAGTCTCACCTCCGGGCTGGAGGAGGATCAGCCCCAGCATTTT.

The chain is built from TRBV4-1 and TRBJ2-7; D uncertain. Trimming removed 3 bases from V and 0 bases from J, with 9 bases in between. Germline CDR1 is MGHRA and CDR2 is YSYEKL. The CDR3 is 14 amino acids. CDR3 loop: CASSHLSSSYEQYF. In DNA form, the CDR3 reads TGCGCCAGCAGCCACCTTAGCTCCTCCTACGAGCAGTACTTC.

This clonotype was counted only a few times. The gene calls are TRBV27 and TRBJ2-2, with 11 bases fitting TRBD2. J lost 4 bases, V lost 0 bases, and 7 bases had no gene match. In germline, CDR1 is MNHEY, CDR2 SMNVEV (reference sequence). CDR3 length: 18 residues. The CDR3 sequence is CASSLSFSGGGSTGELFF. The CDR3 DNA follows: TGTGCCAGCAGTTTATCATTTAGCGGGGGGGGGAGCACCGGGGAGCTGTTTTTT.

This clonotype was seen at least ten times. V and J are TRBV7-8 and TRBJ2-1, with TRBD1 identical over 9 bases. Germline V gene sequence: CDR1 SGHVS, CDR2 FQNEAQ. This CDR3 is built from 17 residues. V gave up 5 bases and J gave up 4 bases; unmatched junction bases: 12. For the CDR3, the DNA is TGTGCCAGCAGCGTTACAGGGGGCCTACTTCGATACAATGAGCAGTTCTTC. Translating it yields CASSVTGGLLRYNEQFF. The full variable domain, with the rest looked up from reference TRBV7-8 and TRBJ2-1, is GAGVSQSPRYKVAKRGQDVALRCDPISGHVSLFWYQQALGQGPEFLTYFQNEAQLDKSGLPSDRFFAERPEGSVSTLKIQRTQQEDSAVYLCASSVTGGLLRYNEQFFGPGTRLTVL.

This clonotype was detected many times. The chain couples TRBV20-1 to TRBJ2-7; possible D gene TRBD2, 6 bases. This CDR3 has 13 amino acids. Germline V gives CDR1 DFQATT, CDR2 SNEGSKA (reference sequence). The V end was cut by 6 bases, the J end by 3 bases, with 15 bases between. The CDR3 coding sequence is TGCAGTGCGTCGACCTATAGCGGCTACGAGCAGTACTTC. Its translation: CSASTYSGYEQYF.

The sample holds a few counts of this clonotype. The rearrangement links TRBV6-9 to TRBJ1-1, with D maybe TRBD1 (6 bases). Trimming removed 3 bases from V and 12 bases from J, with 14 bases in between. Germline-derived CDR1 and CDR2 are MNHGY and SVAAGI. This CDR3 contains 12 residues. This CDR3 reads CASSYPRGRSFF. Here the CDR3 DNA reads TGTGCCAGCAGTTACCCCAGGGGTCGGTCTTTCTTT.

This clonotype was counted a few times. The chain couples TRBV20-1 to TRBJ2-5, with 11 positions matching TRBD2. The CDR3 totals 15 residues. The J segment lost 5 bases and the V segment lost 0 bases, leaving 5 bases of the junction unmatched. Germline CDR1 reads DFQATT; CDR2 reads SNEGSKA (reference sequence). CDR3 DNA: TGCAGTGCTAGAGAGTCTAGCGGGAGGTCGGAGACCCAGTACTTC. Residues: CSARESSGRSETQYF.

This clonotype has a count of ten or more. V is TRBV3-1 and J is TRBJ1-5; the D is unclear. Per the germline V gene, CDR1 is LGHDT and CDR2 is YNNKEL (reference sequence). The V end was cut by 1 base, the J end by 0 bases, with 1 base between. This CDR3 has 13 amino acids. The CDR3 DNA follows: TGTGCCAGCAGCCAAGCTAGCAATCAGCCCCAGCATTTT. Its translation is CASSQASNQPQHF.

This clonotype was seen at least ten times. V and J are TRBV27 and TRBJ1-1, with TRBD1 as a possible D gene (5 bases). CDR1 is MNHEY and CDR2 is SMNVEV in the germline V gene (reference sequence). Trimming shortened V by 2 bases and J by 3 bases, and 16 bases separated the two germline ends. The CDR3 is made up of 16 amino acids. The CDR3 coding sequence is TGTGCCAGCAGTTTACGGAGAGGGGTGGTGGACACTGAAGCTTTCTTT. It yields the protein CASSLRRGVVDTEAFF.

The rearrangement uses TRBV7-3 and TRBJ2-3; 9 bases match TRBD2. Per the germline V gene, CDR1 is SGHTA and CDR2 is FQGTGA. The ends lost 4 bases at V and 1 base at J; junction bases unmatched: 15. This CDR3 is built from 19 residues. CDR3 nucleotide sequence: TGTGCCAGCAGCTCGATAGGCGGGAGGGGGCCCAGGGGCACAGATACGCAGTATTTT. As protein: CASSSIGGRGPRGTDTQYF.

This clonotype was picked up many times. The chain combines TRBV12-3 or TRBV12-4 with TRBJ2-7; perhaps TRBD1 as D (7 bases). V shed 6 bases and J shed 3 bases, with 15 bases lying between them. The CDR3 consists of 14 residues. Here the CDR3 DNA reads TGTGCCAGCAGCCCCGACAGGGAGGTCTACGAGCAGTACTTC. This sequence encodes CASSPDREVYEQYF.

The chain joins TRBV6-1 to TRBJ2-1; 10 bases match TRBD2. The junction had 5 bases not matched to a gene; V was cut back by 7 bases and J by 2 bases. CDR1 is MNHNS and CDR2 is SASEGT in the germline V gene. The CDR3 length is 15 residues. CDR3 sequence: CASTASGRAYNEQFF. The CDR3 nucleotides read TGTGCCAGCACCGCAAGCGGGAGGGCCTACAATGAGCAGTTCTTC.

This clonotype has at least ten counts. The V and J genes are TRBV20-1 and TRBJ2-7; 8 bases fit TRBD1. Germline CDR1 reads DFQATT; CDR2 reads SNEGSKA (reference sequence). This CDR3 has 16 residues. Trimming cost V 0 bases and J 5 bases; bases outside gene matches: 12. The CDR3 here is CSARDLRGPGGHEQYF. The CDR3 nucleotides are TGCAGTGCTAGAGATCTCCGTGGCCCAGGGGGCCACGAGCAGTACTTC.

The table lists this clonotype with many counts. This rearrangement joins TRBV12-3 or TRBV12-4 to TRBJ2-2; 11 bases agree with TRBD1. Trimming at V came to 6 bases and at J to 0 bases, leaving 6 bases not matched to a gene. The CDR3 loop spans 17 amino acids. In DNA form, the CDR3 reads TGTGCCAGCAGCTCGGACAGGGGGCGATCGAACACCGGGGAGCTGTTTTTT. It is translated as CASSSDRGRSNTGELFF.